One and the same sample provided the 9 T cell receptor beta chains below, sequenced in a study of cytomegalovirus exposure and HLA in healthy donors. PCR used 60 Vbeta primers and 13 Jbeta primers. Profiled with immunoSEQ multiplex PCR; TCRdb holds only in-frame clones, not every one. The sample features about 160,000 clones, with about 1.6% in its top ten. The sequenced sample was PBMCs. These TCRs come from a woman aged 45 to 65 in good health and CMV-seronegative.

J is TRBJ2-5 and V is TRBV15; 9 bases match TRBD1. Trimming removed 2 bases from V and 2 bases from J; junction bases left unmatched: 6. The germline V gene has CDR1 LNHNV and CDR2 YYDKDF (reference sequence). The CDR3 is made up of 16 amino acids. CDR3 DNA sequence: TGTGCCACCAGCAGATTTGGACAGGGGAGGCAAGAGACCCAGTACTTC. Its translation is CATSRFGQGRQETQYF.

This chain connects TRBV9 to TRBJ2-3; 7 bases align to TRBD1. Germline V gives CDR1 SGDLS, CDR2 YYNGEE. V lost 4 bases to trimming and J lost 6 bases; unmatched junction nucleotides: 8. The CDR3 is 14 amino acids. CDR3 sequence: CASSQGRGRDTQYF. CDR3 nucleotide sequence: TGTGCCAGCAGCCAGGGTAGGGGGCGTGATACGCAGTATTTT.

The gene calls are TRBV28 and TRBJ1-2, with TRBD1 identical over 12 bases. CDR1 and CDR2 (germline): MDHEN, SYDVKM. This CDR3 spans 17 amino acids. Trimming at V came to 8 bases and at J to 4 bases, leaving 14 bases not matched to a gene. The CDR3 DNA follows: TGTGCCAGCCAGAGTTGGGACAGGGGGCAAGGGGGCTATGGCTACACCTTC. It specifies CASQSWDRGQGGYGYTF.

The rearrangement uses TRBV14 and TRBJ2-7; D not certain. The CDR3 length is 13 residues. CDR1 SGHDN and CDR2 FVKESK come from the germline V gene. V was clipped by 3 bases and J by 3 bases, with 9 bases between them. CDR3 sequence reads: CASSQGQVYEQYF. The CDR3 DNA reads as TGTGCCAGCAGCCAGGGTCAGGTCTACGAGCAGTACTTC.

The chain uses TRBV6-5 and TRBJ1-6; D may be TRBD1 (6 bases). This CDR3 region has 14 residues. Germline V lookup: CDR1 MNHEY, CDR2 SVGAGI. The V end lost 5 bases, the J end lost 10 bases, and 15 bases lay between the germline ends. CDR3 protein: CASSDRWGKSPLHF. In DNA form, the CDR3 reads TGTGCCAGCAGTGACAGGTGGGGAAAATCACCCCTCCACTTT.

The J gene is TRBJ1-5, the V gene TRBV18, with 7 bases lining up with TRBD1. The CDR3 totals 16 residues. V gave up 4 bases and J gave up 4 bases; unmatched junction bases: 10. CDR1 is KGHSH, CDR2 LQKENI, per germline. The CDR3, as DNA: TGTGCCAGCTCACTACGACAGGGAGGTGTGAATCAGCCCCAGCATTTT. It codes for CASSLRQGGVNQPQHF.

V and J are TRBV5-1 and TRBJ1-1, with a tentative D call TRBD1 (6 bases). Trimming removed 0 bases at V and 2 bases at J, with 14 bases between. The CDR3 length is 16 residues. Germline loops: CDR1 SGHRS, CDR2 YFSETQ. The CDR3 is CASSLAPSGGNTEAFF. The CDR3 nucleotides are TGCGCCAGCAGCTTGGCGCCATCGGGGGGCAACACTGAAGCTTTCTTT.

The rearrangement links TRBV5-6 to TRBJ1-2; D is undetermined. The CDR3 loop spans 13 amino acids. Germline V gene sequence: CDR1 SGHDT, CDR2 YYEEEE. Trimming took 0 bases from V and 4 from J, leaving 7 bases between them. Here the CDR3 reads CASSLGQFYGYTF. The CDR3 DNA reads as TGTGCCAGCAGCTTGGGGCAGTTCTATGGCTACACCTTC.

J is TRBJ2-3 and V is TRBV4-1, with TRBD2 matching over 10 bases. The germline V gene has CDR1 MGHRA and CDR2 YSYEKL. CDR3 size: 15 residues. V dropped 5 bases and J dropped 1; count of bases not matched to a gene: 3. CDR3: CASSSLAGGTDTQYF. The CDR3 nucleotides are TGCGCCAGCAGCTCGCTAGCGGGGGGCACAGATACGCAGTATTTT.